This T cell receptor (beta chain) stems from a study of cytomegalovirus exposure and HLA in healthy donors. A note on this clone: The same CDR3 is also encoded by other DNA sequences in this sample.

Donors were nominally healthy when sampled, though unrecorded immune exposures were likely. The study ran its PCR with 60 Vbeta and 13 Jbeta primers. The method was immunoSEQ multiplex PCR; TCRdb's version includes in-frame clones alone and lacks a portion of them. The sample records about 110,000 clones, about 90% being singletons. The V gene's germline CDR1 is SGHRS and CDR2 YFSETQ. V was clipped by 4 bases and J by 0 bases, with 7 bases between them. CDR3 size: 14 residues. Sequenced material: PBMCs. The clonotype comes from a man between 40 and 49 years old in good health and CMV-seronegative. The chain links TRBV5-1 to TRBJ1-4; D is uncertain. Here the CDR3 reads CASSPGATNEKLFF. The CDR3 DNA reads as TGCGCCAGCAGCCCCGGGGCAACTAATGAAAAACTGTTTTTT.